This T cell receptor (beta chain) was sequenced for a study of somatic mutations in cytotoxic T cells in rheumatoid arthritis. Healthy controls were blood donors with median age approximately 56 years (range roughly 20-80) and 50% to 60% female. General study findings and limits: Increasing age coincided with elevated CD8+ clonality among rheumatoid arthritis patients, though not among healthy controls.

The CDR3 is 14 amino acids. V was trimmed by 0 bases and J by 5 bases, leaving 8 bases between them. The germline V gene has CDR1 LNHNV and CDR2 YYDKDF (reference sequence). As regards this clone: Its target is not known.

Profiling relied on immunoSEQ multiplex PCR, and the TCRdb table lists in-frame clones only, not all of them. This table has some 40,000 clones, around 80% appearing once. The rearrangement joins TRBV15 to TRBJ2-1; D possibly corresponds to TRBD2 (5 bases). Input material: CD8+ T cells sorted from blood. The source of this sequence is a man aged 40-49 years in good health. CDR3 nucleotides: TGTGCCACCAGCAGAGATCGGGATAACAATGAGCAGTTCTTC. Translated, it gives CATSRDRDNNEQFF.